This T cell receptor beta chain is drawn from a study of T-cell memory formation after mild COVID-19. About the research overall: TCR clusters largely stayed donor specific.

MiXCR, applied by TCRdb to the 5' RACE reads, yields one record per CDR3 protein. Counted here are about 250,000 distinct CDR3 sequences, less than 20% occurring once; the ten biggest clones make up 2.1%. Study-wide findings and caveats: Clones shrinking between day 15 and 85 showed a balanced CD4/CD8 split, and those that grew later tilted toward CD4+. Pre-infection memory already had some responding clones, implying cross-reactive memory joined.

V dropped 4 bases and J dropped 4 bases, with 17 bases sitting between them. Germline V gene lookup returns CDR1 SGHVS and CDR2 FQNEAQ. The CDR3 loop spans 15 amino acids. Only a few counts were recorded for this clonotype. As yet, its antigen is unknown. This chain links TRBV7-8 with TRBJ2-7; D tentatively reads TRBD1 or TRBD2 (5 bases each). The receptor comes from an adult woman who had mild COVID-19 (a few samples of this study predate the infection). Cell type and time point are not known. The sample was PBMCs or a T cell subset sorted from them (not recorded which). The CDR3 here is CASSYGRGRLYEQYF. The CDR3 DNA is TGTGCCAGCAGCTATGGACGGGGCAGGTTATACGAGCAGTACTTC. Looking up the rest from reference TRBV7-8 and TRBJ2-7 gives the full variable domain: GAGVSQSPRYKVAKRGQDVALRCDPISGHVSLFWYQQALGQGPEFLTYFQNEAQLDKSGLPSDRFFAERPEGSVSTLKIQRTQQEDSAVYLCASSYGRGRLYEQYFGPGTRLTVT.